These 22 T cell receptor beta chains were all obtained from the same sample, sequenced in a study of T cell changes during pregnancy in multiple sclerosis. The assay was immunoSEQ multiplex PCR, and TCRdb's table has in-frame clones only and misses some. The sample has about 49,000 clones, around 87% seen once; the top ten hold under 6.5%. Material: peripheral blood, obtained after pregnancy. Receptor source: a female donor in good health, enrolled as a control in a pregnancy study.

This chain links TRBV4-2 with TRBJ1-1; no reliable D call. Trimming took off 0 bases at V and 6 bases at J, with 11 bases between the two ends. CDR3 length equals 14 residues. Per the germline V gene, CDR1 is LGHNA and CDR2 is YNFKEQ. The chain's CDR3 is CASSQDPAVPEAFF. The CDR3 bases are TGTGCCAGCAGCCAAGATCCGGCGGTCCCTGAAGCTTTCTTT.

The gene calls are TRBV7-2 and TRBJ2-3; 10 nucleotides line up with TRBD2. The CDR3 runs to 15 residues. CDR1 SGHTA and CDR2 FQGNSA come from the germline V gene. With 1 base clipped from V and 7 bases from J, the junction kept 5 bases outside the gene matches. CDR3 residues: CASSLERGGPNTQYF. CDR3 in DNA: TGTGCCAGCAGCTTAGAGCGGGGGGGTCCGAATACGCAGTATTTT.

The J gene is TRBJ2-1, the V gene TRBV7-3; 15 nucleotides line up with TRBD2. This CDR3 is 16 amino acids long. V lost 5 bases and J lost 9; bases outside the gene matches: 8. The germline gives CDR1 SGHTA, CDR2 FQGTGA. The CDR3 sequence: CASSPRGLAGGREQFF. The DNA of the CDR3 is TGTGCCAGCAGCCCCCGAGGACTAGCGGGGGGGCGTGAGCAGTTCTTC.

The chain recombines TRBV28 with TRBJ2-3; TRBD2 agrees at 9 bases. Germline values: CDR1 MDHEN, CDR2 SYDVKM. The CDR3 loop spans 15 amino acids. Trimming cost V 6 bases and J 2 bases; bases outside gene matches: 6. DNA of the CDR3: TGTGCCAGCAGCCTTAGCGGGAGCGTCACAGATACGCAGTATTTT. It translates to CASSLSGSVTDTQYF.

The chain uses TRBV4-3 and TRBJ1-5; TRBD1 is a possible D gene (5 bases). Germline lookup yields CDR1 LGHNA and CDR2 YSLEER. The germline V and J ends were trimmed by 0 bases and 7 bases, with 13 bases remaining between them. The CDR3 spans 15 residues. The CDR3 here is CASSQDSRVGQPQHF. The CDR3, as DNA: TGCGCCAGCAGCCAAGATAGCAGGGTCGGGCAGCCCCAGCATTTT.

The CDR3 reads CASDFAGGTTDTQYF. The CDR3 DNA reads as TGTGCCAGCGACTTTGCAGGGGGGACCACAGATACGCAGTATTTT. The J gene is TRBJ2-3, the V gene TRBV6-1, with a weak D call TRBD1 (7 bases). The CDR3 spans 15 residues. Trimming pared 8 bases from V and 2 bases from J, leaving 17 bases between. The germline gives CDR1 MNHNS, CDR2 SASEGT.

CDR3 region: CASSLVVTSGTNEQFF. CDR3 bases: TGTGCCAGCAGCTTAGTGGTGACTAGCGGCACCAATGAGCAGTTCTTC. The chain recombines TRBV11-3 with TRBJ2-1, with 9 bases that match TRBD2. The CDR3 spans 16 residues. V lost 1 base and J lost 6; bases outside the gene matches: 7. CDR1 and CDR2 (germline): SGHNT, YENEEA.

The chain carries TRBV7-9 and TRBJ1-5; 8 bases fit TRBD1. The CDR3 has 14 amino acids. CDR1 is SEHNR and CDR2 is FQNEAQ in the germline V gene (reference sequence). Trimming at V came to 0 bases and at J to 5 bases, leaving 0 bases not matched to a gene. The CDR3 protein is CASSLATGDQPQHF. The DNA of the CDR3 is TGTGCCAGCAGCTTAGCGACAGGGGATCAGCCCCAGCATTTT.

The V and J genes are TRBV9 and TRBJ2-3; 7 bases line up with TRBD2. CDR1 and CDR2 from the germline V gene are SGDLS and YYNGEE. The CDR3 spans 16 residues. The trim removed 0 bases at V and 6 bases at J, leaving 10 bases unmatched. In nucleotides, the CDR3 is TGTGCCAGCAGCGTAGCTTCGGGAGGCCTTAGGGATACGCAGTATTTT. It yields the protein CASSVASGGLRDTQYF. Full variable domain (remainder filled in from reference TRBV9 and TRBJ2-3): DSGVTQTPKHLITATGQRVTLRCSPRSGDLSVYWYQQSLDQGLQFLIQYYNGEERAKGNILERFSAQQFPDLHSELNLSSLELGDSALYFCASSVASGGLRDTQYFGPGTRLTVL.

The chain has TRBV30 and TRBJ2-4; TRBD2 might be the D (6 bases). Germline loops: CDR1 GTSNPN, CDR2 SVGIG (reference sequence). Trimming stripped 3 bases from V and 2 bases from J, with 14 bases between. CDR3 length equals 15 residues. The CDR3 region has the DNA TGTGCCTGGAGCCCCTGGGGCGGGACCAAAAACATTCAGTACTTC. It encodes CAWSPWGGTKNIQYF.

This chain connects TRBV5-1 to TRBJ1-2, with 7 bases lining up with TRBD1. Looked up from germline, CDR1 is SGHRS and CDR2 is YFSETQ. The CDR3 is 20 residues long. With V trimmed by 0 bases and J by 5 bases, 22 bases remained unmatched. The CDR3, as DNA: TGCGCCAGCAGCTTGGGGGCCGGACAGGAGAAATCTCTTTCCCCTTATGGCTACACCTTC. Protein: CASSLGAGQEKSLSPYGYTF.

V usage is TRBV9 and J usage is TRBJ2-2; 8 bases fit TRBD1. V was clipped by 4 bases and J by 5 bases; unmatched bases: 16. The CDR3 extends over 18 amino acids. Germline V lookup: CDR1 SGDLS, CDR2 YYNGEE. The CDR3 DNA reads as TGTGCCAGCAGCCCCCGGCCCGCAGGACAGGGCCATACCGGGGAGCTGTTTTTT. Encoded protein: CASSPRPAGQGHTGELFF.

The chain links TRBV2 to TRBJ2-1; 7 bases match TRBD2. V was pared by 4 bases and J by 7 bases, with 10 bases of the junction left unmatched. The CDR3 runs 15 residues. Germline loops: CDR1 SNHLY, CDR2 FYNNEI. The CDR3 protein is CASSGSREGLNEQFF. CDR3 in DNA: TGTGCCAGCAGTGGCAGCAGGGAGGGACTTAATGAGCAGTTCTTC.

This clone was seen a handful of times. V gene TRBV9 combines with J gene TRBJ1-3; weak D call: TRBD1 (6 bases). This CDR3 comprises 14 residues. Germline assignment: CDR1 SGDLS and CDR2 YYNGEE. V lost 3 bases to trimming and J lost 3 bases, with 10 bases between them. CDR3 sequence reads: CASSESGVGNTIYF. As DNA, the CDR3 is TGTGCCAGCAGCGAATCAGGGGTTGGAAACACCATATATTTT.

J is TRBJ2-1 and V is TRBV7-8; 9 nucleotides align to TRBD2. This CDR3 has 17 residues. Per germline, CDR1 SGHVS and CDR2 FQNEAQ. J was trimmed by 4 bases and V by 5 bases; bases with no gene match: 12. CDR3 sequence: CASSPLMGAGGYNEQFF. CDR3 in DNA: TGTGCCAGCAGCCCACTCATGGGAGCGGGGGGATACAATGAGCAGTTCTTC.

To note about this clone: An end of the junction differs from the germline gene, which may be a read error. This rearrangement joins TRBV7-3 to TRBJ2-2; TRBD1 agrees at 7 bases. The CDR3 totals 17 residues. CDR1 and CDR2 from the germline V gene are SGHTA and FQGTGA. The CDR3 loop is CASSPRIGGPKTGELFF. In DNA form, the CDR3 reads TGTGCCAGCAGCCCAAGAATAGGGGGCCCGAAGACCGGGGAGCTGTTTTTT.

The chain carries TRBV7-2 and TRBJ1-3, with D possibly being TRBD1 (6 bases). V lost 5 bases to trimming and J lost 4 bases, with 15 bases between them. Per germline, CDR1 SGHTA and CDR2 FQGNSA. The CDR3 is 15 amino acids. The chain's CDR3 is CASSQTGTSGNTIYF. DNA for the CDR3: TGTGCCAGCAGCCAAACTGGGACATCCGGAAACACCATATATTTT.

Note on this clone: The junction departs from the called germline gene at one end, perhaps through a read error. V and J are TRBV6-5 and TRBJ1-2; 7 positions agree with TRBD1. The germline V gene encodes CDR1 MNHEY and CDR2 SVGAGI. This CDR3 region has 12 residues. The CDR3 protein is CASSSNLLDRVF. DNA of the CDR3: TGTGCCAGCAGTTCGAACCTTTTAGACAGGGTTTTC.

V usage is TRBV10-2 and J usage is TRBJ1-3; the match to TRBD1 covers 7 bases. The CDR3 is 15 amino acids. The J segment lost 0 bases and the V segment lost 7 bases, leaving 6 bases of the junction unmatched. Germline V gene lookup returns CDR1 WSHSY and CDR2 SAAADI. CDR3 DNA sequence: TGCGCCAGCATTGGGACAGCAAGCTCTGGAAACACCATATATTTT. This sequence encodes CASIGTASSGNTIYF.

This chain uses TRBV7-9 with TRBJ2-4; D is uncertain. Looked up from germline, CDR1 is SEHNR and CDR2 is FQNEAQ (reference sequence). The CDR3 is made up of 15 amino acids. Trimming stripped 1 base from V and 0 bases from J, with 7 bases between. CDR3: CASSLEEKAKNIQYF. The CDR3 DNA reads TGTGCCAGCAGCTTAGAAGAGAAAGCCAAAAACATTCAGTACTTC.

This clone occurred once. The chain recombines TRBV7-2 with TRBJ2-5; a weak D match, TRBD2 (5 bases). The CDR3 extends over 12 amino acids. Germline V gene data show CDR1 as SGHTA and CDR2 as FQGNSA. V lost 6 bases to trimming and J lost 5 bases, with 10 bases between them. The chain's CDR3 is CASSPGSETQYF. The CDR3 coding sequence is TGTGCCAGCAGTCCGGGAAGTGAGACCCAGTACTTC.

This chain joins TRBV4-3 and TRBJ2-3; the D is unclear. V was pared by 0 bases and J by 4 bases, with 11 bases between. This CDR3 has 15 amino acids. Germline V CDR1 and CDR2: LGHNA, YSLEER. DNA of the CDR3: TGCGCCAGCAGCCAAGAGGCCAGGATGGCAGATACGCAGTATTTT. Its protein product is CASSQEARMADTQYF.